What follows are 7 T cell receptor beta chains derived from one specimen sequenced in a study of tumor-infiltrating lymphocytes in primary liver carcinoma. Both blood RNA, taken from unsorted whole blood, and germline DNA were extracted. Reverse transcription of 500 ng total RNA with a constant-region primer produced TCR beta cDNA. Modified slightly, ARM-PCR produced TCR beta libraries over three nested multiplex PCR rounds. Use of TRBV1-TRBV30 forward primers with a C-beta reverse primer characterized the first two PCR rounds, which lasted 10 cycles each. MiXCR, run by TCRdb on the multiplex PCR reads, gives a single entry per CDR3 protein. The data show fewer than 350,000 distinct CDR3 sequences, with approximately 64% seen just once and 5% to 6.5% held by the top ten. The sample consisted of peripheral blood. All receptors come from a middle-aged man with primary liver carcinoma and hepatitis B virus infection.

V gene TRBV11-2 combines with J gene TRBJ2-7; D not certain. CDR3 length: 13 residues. Germline lookup yields CDR1 SGHAT and CDR2 FQNNGV. V lost 3 bases to trimming and J lost 4 bases, with 10 bases between them. The CDR3, as DNA: TGTGCCAGCAGCTTCACTGATGGGTACGAGCAGTACTTC. Translation: CASSFTDGYEQYF.

Points on this clonotype: At one end the junction does not follow the germline gene, possibly because of a read error. V and J are TRBV10-1 and TRBJ2-1; 8 bases agree with TRBD2. The CDR3 runs 13 residues. Germline CDR1 WNHNN, CDR2 SYGVQD (reference sequence). CDR3 amino acids: CPSSGTSFNEQFF. The CDR3 coding sequence is TGCCCCAGCAGTGGGACTAGTTTCAATGAGCAGTTCTTC.

This clonotype was seen once. The missing conserved phenylalanine or tryptophan at the end of this CDR3 makes a read error likely. The rearrangement uses TRBV6-5 and TRBJ1-2; D may be TRBD1 (6 bases). CDR1 and CDR2 from the germline V gene are MNHEY and SVGAGI. The V end lost 0 bases, the J end lost 4 bases, and 9 bases lay between the germline ends. The CDR3 totals 14 residues. The CDR3 DNA sequence: TGTGCCAGCAGTTACTCGAGGGGGGCCTATGGCTACACCTCC. This gives the protein CASSYSRGAYGYTS.

A few counts support this clonotype. Being one base from a much bigger clone, this may be a read error. V gene TRBV6-5 combines with J gene TRBJ2-1; a possible D gene is TRBD2 (6 bases). The CDR3 consists of 13 residues. Germline V gives CDR1 MNHEY, CDR2 SVGAGI. V gave up 0 bases and J gave up 11 bases, with 11 bases separating them. The CDR3 protein is CASSYSGGDKQFF. The CDR3 DNA reads TGTGCCAGCAGTTACTCGGGAGGCGATAAGCAGTTCTTC.

A single count supports this clonotype. Since the CDR3 does not end with the conserved phenylalanine or tryptophan, this likely comes from a read error. The chain employs TRBV29-1 and TRBJ2-1, with no clear D. This CDR3 is built from 11 residues. CDR1 and CDR2 (germline): SQVTM, ANQGSEA. Trimming cost V 6 bases and J 7 bases, with 10 bases left between them. The CDR3, as DNA: TGCAGCGTAGTTCCAGAGAATGAGCAGTTCTTA. Protein product: CSVVPENEQFL.

The rearrangement joins TRBV10-3 to TRBJ2-5, with TRBD2 matching over 8 bases. The junction had 7 bases not matched to a gene; V was cut back by 10 bases and J by 0 bases. Per germline, CDR1 ENHRY and CDR2 SYGVKD. The CDR3 totals 14 residues. The CDR3 nucleotides read TGTGCCACACTAGCGGTTCTTAACCAAGAGACCCAGTACTTC. Translating it yields CATLAVLNQETQYF.

To note about this clonotype: At one end, the junction sequence differs from germline, possibly due to a read error. The chain couples TRBV5-1 to TRBJ2-6; the D is unclear. The CDR3 totals 19 residues. Germline V lookup: CDR1 SGHRS, CDR2 YFSETQ. The CDR3 loop reads CVSSLSMEEVSSGANVLTF. CDR3 DNA sequence: TGCGTCAGCAGCTTGTCAATGGAAGAGGTTAGCTCTGGGGCCAACGTCCTGACTTTC.